The 12 T cell receptor beta chains given below trace back to one sample, sequenced in a study of T-cell memory formation after mild COVID-19. MiXCR, applied by TCRdb to the 5' RACE reads, yields one record per CDR3 protein. The profile covers approximately 250,000 distinct CDR3 sequences, with 15% to 20% appearing a single time and 22% taken by the ten largest. Sample: PBMCs or a T cell subset sorted from them (not recorded which). The receptor set was obtained from a man in his late teens or twenties who had mild COVID-19 (a few samples of this study predate the infection). Cell type and time point are not known.

This clonotype was detected only once. This chain connects TRBV11-2 to TRBJ2-7; D may be TRBD2 (6 bases). Trimming took 4 bases from V and 4 from J, leaving 14 bases between them. Germline-derived CDR1 and CDR2 are SGHAT and FQNNGV. This CDR3 has 14 residues. CDR3 DNA sequence: TGTGCCAGCAGCTCGGACTATGGGGGTTACGAGCAGTACTTC. This encodes CASSSDYGGYEQYF.

J is TRBJ2-5 and V is TRBV11-2, with 9 bases fitting TRBD1. V was clipped by 6 bases and J by 5 bases; unmatched bases: 13. CDR3 size: 16 residues. The germline gives CDR1 SGHAT, CDR2 FQNNGV. CDR3 residues: CASRQPGTGKRETQYF. Written as DNA, the CDR3 is TGTGCCAGCAGGCAGCCCGGGACAGGGAAGAGGGAGACCCAGTACTTC.

This chain joins TRBV3-1 and TRBJ2-1; TRBD2 aligns across 15 bases. There are 17 residues in the CDR3. The germline gives CDR1 LGHDT, CDR2 YNNKEL (reference sequence). V trimming: 3 bases; J trimming: 7 bases; junction bases outside the gene matches: 7. The CDR3 DNA follows: TGTGCCAGCAGCCAGGGAACCGGGACTAGCGGGGGGAATGAGCAGTTCTTC. The encoded protein is CASSQGTGTSGGNEQFF.

This clonotype was seen more than once but under ten times. This rearrangement joins TRBV30 to TRBJ1-2; perhaps TRBD1 as D (6 bases). CDR3 length equals 13 residues. The V and J ends lost 0 bases and 8 bases respectively, with 13 bases between them. Per germline, CDR1 GTSNPN and CDR2 SVGIG (reference sequence). The CDR3 nucleotides read TGTGCCTGGAGTGTGGGGGGCTGGCGAGGCTACACCTTC. Its translation is CAWSVGGWRGYTF. Supplemented by reference TRBV30 and TRBJ1-2, the full variable domain reads SQTIHQWPATLVQPVGSPLSLECTVEGTSNPNLYWYRQAAGRGLQLLFYSVGIGQISSEVPQNLSASRPQDRQFILSSKKLLLSDSGFYLCAWSVGGWRGYTFGSGTRLTVV.

The chain couples TRBV6-6 to TRBJ1-2; 7 nucleotides match TRBD1. Germline CDR1 reads MNHNY; CDR2 reads SVGAGI (reference sequence). The V and J ends lost 6 bases and 12 bases, in that order; junction bases with no gene match: 7. The CDR3 length is 11 residues. The CDR3 DNA reads TGTGCCAGCAGCCTAGACAGGGTGCACACCTTC. Its translation is CASSLDRVHTF.

This clonotype was seen at least ten times. The chain couples TRBV23-1 to TRBJ2-5; perhaps TRBD1 as D (5 bases). TRBV23-1 is recorded as an ORF, its role being uncertain. This CDR3 contains 13 residues. V dropped 8 bases and J dropped 7 bases, with 17 bases sitting between them. CDR3 region: CASLRQPKGTQYF. Written as DNA, the CDR3 is TGCGCCAGCCTTAGACAGCCGAAGGGGACCCAGTACTTC.

The rearrangement links TRBV20-1 to TRBJ2-2; D is perhaps TRBD1 (5 bases). The V and J ends lost 1 base and 4 bases respectively, with 7 bases between them. The CDR3 loop spans 13 amino acids. From germline, CDR1 is DFQATT and CDR2 SNEGSKA (reference sequence). CDR3 nucleotide sequence: TGCAGTGCTAGAGTGGGGCCCACCGGGGAGCTGTTTTTT. Translation gives CSARVGPTGELFF.

A few counts support this clonotype. The J gene is TRBJ2-5, the V gene TRBV20-1; possible D gene TRBD1, 6 bases. Looked up from germline, CDR1 is DFQATT and CDR2 is SNEGSKA (reference sequence). Between the trimmed V and J ends, which lost 6 bases and 7 bases, there was a span of 18 bases. The CDR3 covers 13 residues. CDR3 DNA sequence: TGCAGTGCGCAAACAGGGAAAGGATGGACCCAGTACTTC. Protein: CSAQTGKGWTQYF.

The table lists this clonotype with a few counts. The chain joins TRBV5-1 to TRBJ2-7; the match to TRBD1 covers 9 bases. This CDR3 comprises 13 residues. With 3 bases clipped from V and 5 bases from J, the junction kept 3 bases outside the gene matches. Germline loops: CDR1 SGHRS, CDR2 YFSETQ. CDR3 protein: CASSWGQGDEQYV. The DNA for the CDR3 is TGCGCCAGCAGCTGGGGACAGGGAGACGAGCAGTACGTC.

This clonotype was found a few times. V usage is TRBV5-1 and J usage is TRBJ2-3, with 10 bases identical to TRBD1. CDR3 length equals 16 residues. CDR1 and CDR2 from the germline V gene are SGHRS and YFSETQ. V shed 1 base and J 2 bases; nucleotides not matched to a gene: 4. The DNA of the CDR3 is TGCGCCAGCAGCTTGTTCGGGACAGGGGACACAGATACGCAGTATTTT. This codes for CASSLFGTGDTDTQYF.

The rearrangement joins TRBV4-3 to TRBJ2-3; 7 nucleotides line up with TRBD1. The germline gives CDR1 LGHNA, CDR2 YSLEER. Trimming cost V 3 bases and J 4 bases; bases outside gene matches: 1. The CDR3 contains 13 residues. CDR3 in amino acids: CASSQQGADTQYF. The CDR3 DNA reads as TGCGCCAGCAGCCAGCAGGGGGCAGATACGCAGTATTTT.

This clonotype was found many times. V gene TRBV20-1 combines with J gene TRBJ2-2; no firm D call. Trimming took off 1 base at V and 6 bases at J, with 12 bases between the two ends. The CDR3 has 14 amino acids. Germline V CDR1 and CDR2: DFQATT, SNEGSKA (reference sequence). The chain's CDR3 is CSARAPTFSGELFF. CDR3 coding DNA: TGCAGTGCTAGAGCCCCGACATTTTCCGGGGAGCTGTTTTTT.